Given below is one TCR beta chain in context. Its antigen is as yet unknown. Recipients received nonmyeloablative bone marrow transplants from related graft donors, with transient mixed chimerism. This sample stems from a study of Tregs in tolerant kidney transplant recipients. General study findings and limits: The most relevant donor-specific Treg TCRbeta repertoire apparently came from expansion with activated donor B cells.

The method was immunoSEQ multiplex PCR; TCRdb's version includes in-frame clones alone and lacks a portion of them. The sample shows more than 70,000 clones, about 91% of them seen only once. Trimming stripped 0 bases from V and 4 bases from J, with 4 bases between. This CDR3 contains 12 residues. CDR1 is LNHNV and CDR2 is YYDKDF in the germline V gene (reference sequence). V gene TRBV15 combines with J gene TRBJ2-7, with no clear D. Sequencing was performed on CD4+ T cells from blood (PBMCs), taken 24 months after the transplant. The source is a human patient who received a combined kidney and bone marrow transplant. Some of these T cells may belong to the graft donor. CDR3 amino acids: CATSRDHYEQYF. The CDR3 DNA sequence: TGTGCCACCAGCAGAGACCATTACGAGCAGTACTTC.